Reported below is one T cell receptor beta chain. The antigen remains undetermined. Germline lookup yields CDR1 MNHEY and CDR2 SVGEGT. V lost 0 bases, J lost 10 bases, and 7 bases lay in between. CDR3 size: 12 residues. These data originate in a study of naive and memory T cell subsets. The beta constant-region primer was an equimolar mix of two oligonucleotides covering TRBC1 and TRBC2. TCRdb ran MiXCR on the UMI-ligation and nested PCR reads and lists one entry per CDR3 protein. The table includes some 150,000 distinct CDR3 sequences, about a sixth detected once. Findings and caveats of the study: Naive repertoires, especially CD8, held a few larger clonotypes, possibly memory cells re-expressing CD45RA. Over 90% of naive TCR sequences appeared only once after error correction, unlike memory subsets. Gini index rose across naive, CM, EM and EMRA in CD4 and CD8.

Sequencing input: naive CD4+ T cells from blood. The V and J genes are TRBV6-2 or TRBV6-3 and TRBJ2-1; D gene uncertain. This receptor was obtained from a human donor in good health. DNA of the CDR3: TGTGCCAGCAGTTACTCGCGAATAGAGCAGTTCTTC. Protein product: CASSYSRIEQFF.